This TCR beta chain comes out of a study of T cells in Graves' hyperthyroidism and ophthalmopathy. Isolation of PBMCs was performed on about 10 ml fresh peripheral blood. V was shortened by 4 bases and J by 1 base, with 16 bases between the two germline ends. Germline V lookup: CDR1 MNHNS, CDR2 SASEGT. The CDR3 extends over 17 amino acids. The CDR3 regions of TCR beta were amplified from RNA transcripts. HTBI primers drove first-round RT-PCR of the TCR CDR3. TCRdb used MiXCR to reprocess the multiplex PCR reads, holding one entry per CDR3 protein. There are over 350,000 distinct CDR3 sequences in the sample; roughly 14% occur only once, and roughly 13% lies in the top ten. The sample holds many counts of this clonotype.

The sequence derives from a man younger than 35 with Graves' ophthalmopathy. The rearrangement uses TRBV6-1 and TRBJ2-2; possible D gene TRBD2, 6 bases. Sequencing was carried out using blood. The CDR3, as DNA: TGTGCCAGCAGTGCCCGAAGGGGAGGTCGGAACACCGGGGAGCTGTTTTTT. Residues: CASSARRGGRNTGELFF.